The source of this T cell receptor (beta chain) is a study of monozygotic twins with inflammatory bowel disease (dated by TCRdb to between 2018 and 2021). Notes on the research overall: The complete study included approximately 28 monozygotic twin pairs: 19 IBD-discordant Danish pairs and nine German pairs, of which four were IBD-concordant and five were IBD-discordant. The search for disease-associated traits relied mainly on comparing, within discordant pairs, IBD patients with their genetically identical healthy co-twins. Each individual had, on average, about 151 000 unique TCRalpha sequences and 181 000 unique TCRbeta sequences available for analysis.

For this clonotype: Its recognized antigen is unknown.

Study-wide conclusions, independent of this receptor: The results gave no support for a single strong signal or clonotype linked to IBD. Because patients received different immunosuppressive treatments, the repertoires may have picked up extra background noise and variability between individuals. TCRbeta repertoire diversity, by inverse Simpson index, was decreased in IBD patients compared with their healthy co-twins. The analysis was unable to tell different T cell subtypes apart. Repertoire similarity did not differ between concordant and discordant twins, which could be due to limited statistical power. IBD patients shared fewer clonotypes with other individuals than healthy twins did, most markedly in patients showing signs of disease activity.

The library came from 5' RACE. For each TCR library, around 4,000 ng of total RNA was used. For each sample, cDNA synthesis with SMARTScribe reverse transcriptase was split into eight separate reactions. Unique molecular identifiers containing a 6-nucleotide sample barcode were introduced through template switching during cDNA synthesis. TCRalpha and TCRbeta cDNA was amplified by two nested PCRs of roughly 16 and 10 cycles, with bead purification after each PCR. Before amplification, the cDNA was treated with uracil DNA-glycosylase and purified using the QIAquick PCR purification kit. The second PCR added Illumina TruSeq-compatible adapters along with sample-specific barcodes. Library quality and concentration were checked on TapeStation and Qubit, and libraries were pooled at about 5 ng each. Sequencing of pooled libraries was carried out on an Illumina HiSeq2500 single-index Rapid Run using 2 x 100 bp reads and custom sequencing primers. The authors' pipeline ran thus. PCR and sequencing errors were corrected by UMI-based consensus assembly using MiGEC version 1.2.6. MiXCR version 2.1.1 handled V(D)J alignment, clonotype assembly and CDR3 extraction. To normalise gene usage, clonotype sharing and MAIT/NKT TCR abundance, the analysis used the top 1000, 10 000 and 20 000 clonotypes per sample. After downsampling to 27 000 UMIs, diversity was calculated as the inverse Simpson index using the vegan R package. Paired Mann-Whitney U tests were applied to discordant twin pairs, with Benjamini-Hochberg correction for multiple testing. One entry per CDR3 protein sequence results from the TCRdb reprocessing of the reads, with DNA left out. Here the V and J calls rest on TCRdb's processing, not on the authors' analysis. The sample table on file contains about 300,000 distinct CDR3 sequences. Jointly, the top ten make up 5.5% to 6.5% of the sample.

An approximately 2.5 ml peripheral blood sample was drawn into PAXgene tubes per donor and stored at -80°C. Without any T cell sorting, total RNA was extracted from whole blood using the PAXgene blood miRNA kit on an automated QIAcube. Peripheral blood from monozygotic twin pairs concordant or discordant for inflammatory bowel disease was subjected to deep TCRalpha and TCRbeta repertoire profiling with unique molecular barcoding. Smoking habits were recorded for all twin pairs, and individuals were classified as current, former or never smokers. CDR1 and CDR2, per the germline V gene, are SGHRS and YFSETQ. From the cysteine up to the phenylalanine, the CDR3 has a length of 15 residues. The nucleotide record is missing.

The specimen was blood. The rearranged segments are TRBV5-1 and TRBJ1-4. This clonotype originated in a human donor with ulcerative colitis or Crohn's disease, or a healthy co-twin of an affected twin (not recorded which). The CDR3 protein is CASSLDRQGNEKLFF.